Below, 20 T cell receptor beta chains from the same sample are listed, as sequenced in a study of CXCR3-negative and CXCR3-positive naive CD8 T cells. The study made its TRB cDNA libraries by 5' RACE, adding UMI labels. TCRdb reprocessed the 5' RACE reads, with one entry per CDR3 protein and no DNA. Its clone listing holds about 130,000 distinct CDR3 sequences. Their antigen targets remain unknown. Regarding the study as a whole: Naive cells that were CXCR3-positive had more hydrophobic TRB CDR3s (compared with CXCR3-negative naive cells).

The sample consisted of naive CXCR3+ CD8+ T cells from blood. Subset of the sample: CD45RO-CCR7+CD27+CD95- naive CD8+ T cells expressing CXCR3 (TNR3+). These receptors were obtained from a human donor in good health. Some clones in this sample may be carry-over from other donors' samples.

This rearrangement joins TRBV3-1 to TRBJ2-5; without DNA, the TCRdb call of TRBD1 cannot be checked. The CDR3 length is 16 residues. Germline V CDR1 and CDR2: LGHDT, YNNKEL (reference sequence). The CDR3 loop reads CASSLMGQGVVETQYF.

This sequence joins TRBV20-1 and TRBJ2-1; with no DNA, the TCRdb D assignment of TRBD1 cannot be verified. Germline V CDR1 and CDR2: DFQATT, SNEGSKA (reference sequence). This CDR3 region has 16 residues. The CDR3 reads CSADSPDSKSYNEQFF.

This chain links TRBV6-4 with TRBJ2-1; TCRdb reports TRBD2, a call that lacks DNA to check it against. Per germline, CDR1 MRHNA and CDR2 SNTAGT. The length of the CDR3 is 17 residues. The CDR3: CASSNRALGSRDNEQFF.

The chain joins TRBV4-3 to TRBJ2-7; TCRdb's assignment of TRBD2 cannot be checked, as there is no DNA. The germline V gene encodes CDR1 LGHNA and CDR2 YSLEER. The CDR3 consists of 17 residues. This chain's CDR3 is CASSQEEAGGSLYEQYF.

The CDR3 is CSVANFYEQYF. The chain combines TRBV29-1 with TRBJ2-7. There are 11 residues in the CDR3. Germline V gives CDR1 SQVTM, CDR2 ANQGSEA.

The CDR3 reads CASSFGRGYEQYF. The chain has TRBV5-1 and TRBJ2-7; TCRdb proposes TRBD1, but this gene call is untestable without DNA. The CDR3 has 13 amino acids. Germline V CDR1 and CDR2: SGHRS, YFSETQ.

The rearrangement joins TRBV7-9 to TRBJ2-3. Germline values: CDR1 SEHNR, CDR2 FQNEAQ (reference sequence). The CDR3 length is 13 residues. This chain's CDR3 is CASSLHSTDTQYF. Full variable domain (rest looked up from reference TRBV7-9 and TRBJ2-3): DTGVSQNPRHKITKRGQNVTFRCDPISEHNRLYWYRQTLGQGPEFLTYFQNEAQLEKSRLLSDRFSAERPKGSFSTLEIQRTEQGDSAMYLCASSLHSTDTQYFGPGTRLTVL.

This chain uses TRBV4-1 with TRBJ2-3. Germline CDR1 and CDR2: MGHRA and YSYEKL. CDR3 length: 16 amino acids. The CDR3 loop is CASSQDATVVTDTQYF.

The chain carries TRBV5-1 and TRBJ2-5; no DNA is available, so the TRBD1 call from TCRdb remains unchecked. Germline CDR1 reads SGHRS; CDR2 reads YFSETQ. The CDR3 runs 15 residues. CDR3 loop: CASRIDRGIQETQYF.

The chain joins TRBV21-1 to TRBJ2-3. TRBV21-1 is a pseudogene locus. The CDR3 length is 13 residues. CDR3 residues: CASRCKCTDTQYF.

The chain joins TRBV12-3 or TRBV12-4 to TRBJ2-1. The CDR3 contains 12 residues. The CDR3 is CASSLPAAEQFF.

V usage is TRBV27 and J usage is TRBJ1-2; TCRdb proposes TRBD1, but this gene call is untestable without DNA. CDR1 and CDR2 (germline): MNHEY, SMNVEV (reference sequence). This CDR3 is built from 13 residues. The CDR3 here is CASSRTGVYGYTF.

This chain links TRBV5-1 with TRBJ2-7; as DNA is missing, the TRBD1 call by TCRdb cannot be tested. The germline V gene has CDR1 SGHRS and CDR2 YFSETQ. The CDR3 contains 16 residues. CDR3 protein: CASSLVSSGTAYEQYF. The full variable domain, its missing parts supplied by reference TRBV5-1 and TRBJ2-7, is KAGVTQTPRYLIKTRGQQVTLSCSPISGHRSVSWYQQTPGQGLQFLFEYFSETQRNKGNFPGRFSGRQFSNSRSEMNVSTLELGDSALYLCASSLVSSGTAYEQYFGPGTRLTVT.

This chain connects TRBV29-1 to TRBJ2-7; there is no DNA to check the TCRdb D call of TRBD1. Germline loops: CDR1 SQVTM, CDR2 ANQGSEA. The CDR3 is 14 residues long. This chain's CDR3 is CSVPDGTGDYEQYF.

The V and J genes are TRBV12-3 or TRBV12-4 and TRBJ2-2; TCRdb's D gene call, TRBD2, goes unchecked for lack of DNA. There are 16 residues in the CDR3. The CDR3 reads CASSTLAGAFTGELFF.

The rearrangement links TRBV11-3 to TRBJ2-1; with no DNA, the TCRdb D assignment of TRBD2 cannot be verified. The germline CDR1 and CDR2 sequences are SGHNT and YENEEA. The CDR3 contains 15 residues. CDR3 loop: CASSPGTSEGDEQFF.

V gene TRBV24-1 combines with J gene TRBJ2-2; TCRdb calls TRBD2, which cannot be checked without DNA. This CDR3 spans 13 amino acids. The germline CDR1 and CDR2 sequences are KGHDR and SFDVKD. The CDR3 loop reads CATGDLNTGELFF.

The genes are TRBV7-2 and TRBJ2-1. There are 14 residues in the CDR3. Germline CDR1 reads SGHTA; CDR2 reads FQGNSA. CDR3 sequence: CASSLSSQINEQFF.

The chain uses TRBV12-3 or TRBV12-4 and TRBJ2-5; TCRdb's D gene call, TRBD2, goes unchecked for lack of DNA. The CDR3 contains 13 residues. The chain's CDR3 is CASSFDSGETQYF.

This chain connects TRBV7-7 to TRBJ1-3; the TCRdb D gene call, TRBD1, has no DNA to confirm it. Germline CDR1 and CDR2: SSHAT and FNYEAQ (reference sequence). CDR3 size: 15 residues. CDR3 sequence reads: CASSISPAGGNTIYF.